These 14 T cell receptor beta chains came from one sample sequenced in a study of shared clonotypes between healthy human individuals. Produced via immunoSEQ multiplex PCR; TCRdb's table is partial and in-frame only. The profile covers 900,000 to 1,200,000 clones, with around 78% appearing a single time and around 0.61% taken by the ten largest. The sequencing input was memory CD4+ T cells from PBMCs. Indicated subset: CD45RA-negative fraction. The receptor set was obtained from a man between 18 and 29 years old in good health. Some clones in this sample may be carry-over from other donors' samples.

V gene TRBV25-1 combines with J gene TRBJ2-5, with 9 nucleotides matching TRBD1. The CDR3 spans 13 residues. Per germline, CDR1 MGHDK and CDR2 SYGVNS. After removal of 6 bases from V and 3 bases from J, the junction contained 2 bases not matched to a gene. CDR3 sequence (DNA): TGTGCCAGCAGACAGGGGGCGAAAGAGACCCAGTACTTC. It yields the protein CASRQGAKETQYF.

The V and J genes are TRBV7-3 and TRBJ2-3; maybe TRBD1 (6 bases). V dropped 2 bases and J dropped 5 bases, with 8 bases sitting between them. There are 13 residues in the CDR3. Germline CDR1 is SGHTA and CDR2 is FQGTGA. CDR3 loop: CASSLLGQDTQYF. The DNA of the CDR3 is TGTGCCAGCAGCTTATTGGGACAAGATACGCAGTATTTT.

This clone came up once. The chain recombines TRBV10-3 with TRBJ2-1; D is perhaps TRBD2 (5 bases). Trimming removed 2 bases at V and 6 bases at J, with 23 bases between. Germline CDR1 ENHRY, CDR2 SYGVKD. The CDR3 extends over 18 amino acids. CDR3 residues: CAISEPGLAAVVRNEQFF. The CDR3 DNA is TGTGCCATCAGTGAGCCAGGTCTGGCAGCGGTCGTACGCAATGAGCAGTTCTTC.

The chain is built from TRBV6-1 and TRBJ1-1, with 7 positions matching TRBD1. This CDR3 comprises 15 residues. J was trimmed by 3 bases and V by 6 bases; bases with no gene match: 10. CDR1 is MNHNS and CDR2 is SASEGT in the germline V gene. CDR3: CASRDRQGRDTEAFF. CDR3 DNA: TGTGCCAGCAGGGATCGACAGGGAAGGGACACTGAAGCTTTCTTT.

The chain combines TRBV7-2 with TRBJ2-3; no reliable D call. CDR1 is SGHTA, CDR2 FQGNSA, per germline. The CDR3 consists of 13 residues. Trimming took 2 bases from V and 8 from J, leaving 11 bases between them. Here the CDR3 DNA reads TGTGCCAGCAGCTTACGTCGCGGTGGTACGCAGTATTTT. Translated, it gives CASSLRRGGTQYF.

Concerning this clone: At the DNA level, this CDR3 is encoded by other sequences in the same sample as well. V gene TRBV9 combines with J gene TRBJ2-5; D unclear. Looked up from germline, CDR1 is SGDLS and CDR2 is YYNGEE. V lost 0 bases and J 4 bases, leaving 10 bases between the germline ends. The CDR3 has 14 residues. This chain's CDR3 is CASSVGAGLETQYF. The CDR3 DNA reads TGTGCCAGCAGCGTAGGTGCAGGTCTAGAGACCCAGTACTTC.

This chain uses TRBV18 with TRBJ2-1; D possibly corresponds to TRBD2 (6 bases). The V end lost 1 base, the J end lost 8 bases, and 9 bases lay between the germline ends. Germline assignment: CDR1 KGHSH and CDR2 LQKENI. The CDR3 contains 13 residues. CDR3 DNA sequence: TGTGCCAGCTCACCACGGGGAGGAGATGAGCAGTTCTTC. Its translation is CASSPRGGDEQFF.

The chain employs TRBV5-4 and TRBJ2-1; D unclear. Trimming left V 6 bases short and J 3 bases short, with 10 bases between. CDR1 SGHNT and CDR2 YYREEE come from the germline V gene (reference sequence). CDR3 size: 13 residues. The CDR3 reads CASTERNYNEQFF. The DNA of the CDR3 is TGTGCCAGCACGGAACGGAACTACAATGAGCAGTTCTTC.

This clone was seen a single time. This sequence joins TRBV5-1 and TRBJ2-7; 9 bases agree with TRBD2. Trimming cost V 2 bases and J 4 bases; bases outside gene matches: 4. Germline V gene sequence: CDR1 SGHRS, CDR2 YFSETQ. The length of the CDR3 is 14 residues. CDR3 DNA sequence: TGCGCCAGCAGCTTTAGCGGGAGTACGTACGAGCAGTACTTC. It codes for CASSFSGSTYEQYF. Variable domain in full (rest from reference TRBV5-1 and TRBJ2-7): KAGVTQTPRYLIKTRGQQVTLSCSPISGHRSVSWYQQTPGQGLQFLFEYFSETQRNKGNFPGRFSGRQFSNSRSEMNVSTLELGDSALYLCASSFSGSTYEQYFGPGTRLTVT.

This chain connects TRBV28 to TRBJ2-7, with D tentatively TRBD1 or TRBD2 (5 bases each). The V gene's germline CDR1 is MDHEN and CDR2 SYDVKM. The CDR3 runs 13 residues. The V and J ends lost 2 bases and 3 bases respectively, with 8 bases between them. The CDR3 protein is CASSLRDRYEQYF. DNA for the CDR3: TGTGCCAGCAGTTTACGGGACCGCTACGAGCAGTACTTC.

The rearrangement uses TRBV6-5 and TRBJ2-7; D is possibly TRBD1 (5 bases). Germline CDR1 and CDR2: MNHEY and SVGAGI. Trimming removed 7 bases from V and 3 bases from J, with 16 bases in between. The CDR3 runs to 14 residues. The CDR3, as DNA: TGTGCCAGCATTAGGGATCAGGGTAGCTACGAGCAGTACTTC. Translated: CASIRDQGSYEQYF.

The chain joins TRBV9 to TRBJ2-3; TRBD2 matches 10 bases. The CDR3 runs 15 residues. Germline V gene sequence: CDR1 SGDLS, CDR2 YYNGEE. Unmatched junction bases numbered 6, after V lost 3 bases and J lost 5 bases. The CDR3: CASSGLAGRGDTQYF. The DNA for the CDR3 is TGTGCCAGCAGCGGACTAGCGGGCCGGGGAGATACGCAGTATTTT.

This clone was found once. The sample contains more than one DNA sequence encoding this CDR3. The chain joins TRBV18 to TRBJ1-4; TRBD1 might be the D (5 bases). The germline CDR1 and CDR2 sequences are KGHSH and LQKENI. The CDR3 runs to 15 residues. The V and J ends lost 3 bases and 0 bases respectively, with 8 bases between them. The CDR3 region has the DNA TGTGCCAGCTCACCGGACATCGCAACTAATGAAAAACTGTTTTTT. It yields the protein CASSPDIATNEKLFF.

The chain is built from TRBV7-9 and TRBJ1-4; D is perhaps TRBD1 (5 bases). V shed 2 bases and J shed 0 bases, with 7 bases lying between them. The germline V gene encodes CDR1 SEHNR and CDR2 FQNEAQ (reference sequence). This CDR3 spans 15 amino acids. The CDR3: CASSLSTATNEKLFF. As DNA, the CDR3 is TGTGCCAGCAGCTTATCGACAGCAACTAATGAAAAACTGTTTTTT.